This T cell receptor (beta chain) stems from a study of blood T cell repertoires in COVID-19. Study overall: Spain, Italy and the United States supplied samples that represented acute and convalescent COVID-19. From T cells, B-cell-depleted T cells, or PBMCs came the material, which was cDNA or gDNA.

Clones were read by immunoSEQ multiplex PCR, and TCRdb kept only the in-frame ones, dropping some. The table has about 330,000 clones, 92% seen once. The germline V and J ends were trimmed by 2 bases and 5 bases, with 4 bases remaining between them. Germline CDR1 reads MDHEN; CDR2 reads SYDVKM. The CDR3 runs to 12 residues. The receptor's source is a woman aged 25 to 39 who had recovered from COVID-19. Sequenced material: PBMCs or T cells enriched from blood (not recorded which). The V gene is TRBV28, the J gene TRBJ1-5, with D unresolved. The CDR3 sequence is CASSLEDQPQHF. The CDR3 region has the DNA TGTGCCAGCAGTTTAGAGGATCAGCCCCAGCATTTT.